The 8 T cell receptor beta chains in this list originate from one sample, sequenced in a study of cytomegalovirus exposure and HLA in healthy donors. The PCR made use of 60 Vbeta and 13 Jbeta primers. Using immunoSEQ multiplex PCR, the repertoire was profiled, and TCRdb retains in-frame clones only, with some absent. The sample contains 99,000 or so clones, nearly 80% of which appear only once. Sequences were obtained from PBMCs. These receptors were taken from a man aged 25-40 years in good health and CMV-seronegative.

In the case of this clone: One junction end does not reproduce the germline sequence, and a read error may be involved. V gene TRBV7-9 combines with J gene TRBJ1-1; D may be TRBD1 (5 bases). Looked up from germline, CDR1 is SEHNR and CDR2 is FQNEAQ (reference sequence). The CDR3 runs 12 residues. As DNA, the CDR3 is TGTTCCAGCAGTTTTAGACAGCCTGAAGCTTTCTTT. Translating gives CSSSFRQPEAFF.

The chain employs TRBV6-5 and TRBJ2-1, with TRBD1 matching 10 bases. The CDR3 consists of 15 residues. Trimming took 1 base from V and 7 from J; bases not matched to a gene: 4. The germline gives CDR1 MNHEY, CDR2 SVGAGI. CDR3 bases: TGTGCCAGCAGTTACTTCGGGACAGGGGTGAATGAGCAGTTCTTC. This encodes CASSYFGTGVNEQFF.

For this clone: The sample carries other DNA sequences with the same CDR3. V usage is TRBV14 and J usage is TRBJ1-1; D unresolved. The V end lost 0 bases, the J end lost 2 bases, and 4 bases lay between the germline ends. The CDR3 runs to 13 residues. CDR1 and CDR2 (germline): SGHDN, FVKESK. CDR3 in DNA: TGTGCCAGCAGCCAAGATCAAAACACTGAAGCTTTCTTT. It is translated as CASSQDQNTEAFF.

The chain combines TRBV15 with TRBJ2-7, with TRBD1 matching over 7 bases. There are 14 residues in the CDR3. Germline V lookup: CDR1 LNHNV, CDR2 YYDKDF (reference sequence). The ends lost 5 bases at V and 6 bases at J; junction bases unmatched: 10. CDR3 nucleotide sequence: TGTGCCACCAGCTTAGCCCGACAGGGACCCGAGCAGTACTTC. It is translated as CATSLARQGPEQYF.

The chain has TRBV7-2 and TRBJ2-2; 8 nucleotides line up with TRBD2. The junction had 4 bases not matched to a gene; V was cut back by 2 bases and J by 2 bases. The germline CDR1 and CDR2 sequences are SGHTA and FQGNSA. This CDR3 is 16 amino acids long. The CDR3 sequence is CASSLLAGANTGELFF. The DNA for the CDR3 is TGTGCCAGCAGCTTACTAGCGGGTGCTAACACCGGGGAGCTGTTTTTT.

Note on this clone: Other DNA sequences from this sample encode an identical CDR3 as well. This chain uses TRBV18 with TRBJ2-2; 13 bases fit TRBD2. Germline V lookup: CDR1 KGHSH, CDR2 LQKENI. Trimming at V came to 3 bases and at J to 5 bases, leaving 0 bases not matched to a gene. CDR3 length: 15 residues. This chain's CDR3 is CASSPGLAGTGELFF. DNA of the CDR3: TGTGCCAGCTCACCGGGACTAGCGGGGACCGGGGAGCTGTTTTTT.

The chain links TRBV30 to TRBJ1-4; no clear D gene. Germline lookup yields CDR1 GTSNPN and CDR2 SVGIG (reference sequence). Trimming took 4 bases from V and 3 from J, leaving 18 bases between them. The CDR3 is made up of 16 amino acids. The CDR3 nucleotides read TGTGCCTGGACCGGGTGGAATCGTCGGGCTAATGAAAAACTGTTTTTT. It is translated as CAWTGWNRRANEKLFF.

The chain is built from TRBV10-2 and TRBJ1-2; 7 bases are a match to TRBD1. V trimming: 0 bases; J trimming: 4 bases; junction bases outside the gene matches: 5. The CDR3 loop spans 15 amino acids. CDR1 is WSHSY, CDR2 SAAADI, per germline. The CDR3 DNA is TGCGCCAGCAGTGAGTCAGCGACAGGGACCTATGGCTACACCTTC. It yields the protein CASSESATGTYGYTF.